The clone carrying this TCR beta chain was seen many times. This sample is part of a study of T-cell reconstitution after alpha-beta-depleted transplantation in children. The CDR3 is 14 amino acids. V was clipped by 5 bases and J by 2 bases; unmatched bases: 4. Looked up from germline, CDR1 is LGHNA and CDR2 is YSLEER. As it was prepared, the TCRbeta library received unique molecular identifiers. Each CDR3 protein is one row after TCRdb ran MiXCR on the PCR reads. The sample lists about 300,000 distinct CDR3 sequences; around 9.1% were seen once. The sequenced sample was PBMCs, obtained before TCRalphabeta/CD19-depleted stem cell transplant. This TCR came from a boy in the first two years of life with acute myeloid leukemia, due to receive a stem cell transplant. The rearrangement uses TRBV4-3 and TRBJ2-3; 7 bases agree with TRBD1. The DNA for the CDR3 is TGCGCCAGCAGCGACAGGGAAGTCACAGATACGCAGTATTTT. Amino acids: CASSDREVTDTQYF.